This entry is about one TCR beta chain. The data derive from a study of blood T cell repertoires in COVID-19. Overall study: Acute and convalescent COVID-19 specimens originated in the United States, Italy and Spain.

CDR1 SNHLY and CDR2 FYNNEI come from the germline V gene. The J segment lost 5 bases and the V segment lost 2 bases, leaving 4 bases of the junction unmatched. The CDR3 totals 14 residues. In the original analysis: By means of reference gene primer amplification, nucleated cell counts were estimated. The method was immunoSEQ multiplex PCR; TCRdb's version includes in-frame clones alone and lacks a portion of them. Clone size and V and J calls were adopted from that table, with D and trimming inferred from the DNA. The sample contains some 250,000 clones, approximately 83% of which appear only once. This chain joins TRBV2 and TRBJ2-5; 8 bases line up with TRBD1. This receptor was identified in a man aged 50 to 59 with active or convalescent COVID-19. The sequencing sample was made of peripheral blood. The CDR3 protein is CASSERTGLETQYF. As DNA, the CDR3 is TGTGCCAGCAGTGAAAGGACAGGGCTGGAGACCCAGTACTTC.